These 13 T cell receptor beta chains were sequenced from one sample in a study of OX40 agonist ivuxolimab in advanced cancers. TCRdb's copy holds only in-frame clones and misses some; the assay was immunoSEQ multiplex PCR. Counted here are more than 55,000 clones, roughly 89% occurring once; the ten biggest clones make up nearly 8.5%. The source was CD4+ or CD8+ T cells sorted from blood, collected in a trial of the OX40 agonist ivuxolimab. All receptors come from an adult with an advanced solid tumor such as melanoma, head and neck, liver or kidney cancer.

The CDR3 loop reads CASSSLPDQPQHF. The CDR3 DNA sequence: TGTGCCAGCAGTTCATTGCCAGATCAGCCCCAGCATTTT. This sequence joins TRBV6-6 and TRBJ1-5; D ambiguous. The CDR3 spans 13 residues. The germline V and J ends were trimmed by 4 bases and 5 bases, with 9 bases remaining between them. Germline V gene lookup returns CDR1 MNHNY and CDR2 SVGAGI (reference sequence).

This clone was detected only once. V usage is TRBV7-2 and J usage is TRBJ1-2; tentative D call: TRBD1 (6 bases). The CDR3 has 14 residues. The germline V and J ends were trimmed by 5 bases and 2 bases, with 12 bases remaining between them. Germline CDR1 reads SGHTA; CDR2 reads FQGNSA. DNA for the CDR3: TGTGCCAGCAGCGCGGGGGGCTCAAACTATGGCTACACCTTC. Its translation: CASSAGGSNYGYTF.

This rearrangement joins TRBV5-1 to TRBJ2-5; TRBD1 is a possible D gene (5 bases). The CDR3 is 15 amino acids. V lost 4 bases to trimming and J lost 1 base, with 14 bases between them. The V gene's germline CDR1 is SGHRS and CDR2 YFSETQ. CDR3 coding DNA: TGCGCCAGCAGCCGAGGTATTGACAGCCAAGAGACCCAGTACTTC. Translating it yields CASSRGIDSQETQYF. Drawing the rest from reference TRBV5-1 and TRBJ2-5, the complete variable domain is KAGVTQTPRYLIKTRGQQVTLSCSPISGHRSVSWYQQTPGQGLQFLFEYFSETQRNKGNFPGRFSGRQFSNSRSEMNVSTLELGDSALYLCASSRGIDSQETQYFGPGTRLLVL.

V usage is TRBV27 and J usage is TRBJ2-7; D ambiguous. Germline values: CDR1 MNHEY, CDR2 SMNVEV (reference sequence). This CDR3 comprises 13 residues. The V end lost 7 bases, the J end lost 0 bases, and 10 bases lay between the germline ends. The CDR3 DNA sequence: TGTGCCAGCATCGGACGGTCCTCCTACGAGCAGTACTTC. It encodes CASIGRSSYEQYF.

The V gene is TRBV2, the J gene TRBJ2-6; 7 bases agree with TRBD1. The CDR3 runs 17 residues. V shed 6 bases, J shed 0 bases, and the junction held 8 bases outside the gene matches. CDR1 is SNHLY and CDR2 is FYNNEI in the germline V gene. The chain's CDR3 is CASSPGTASSGANVLTF. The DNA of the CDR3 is TGTGCCAGCAGCCCCGGGACAGCAAGCTCTGGGGCCAACGTCCTGACTTTC. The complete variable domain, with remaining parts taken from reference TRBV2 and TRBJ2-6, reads EPEVTQTPSHQVTQMGQEVILRCVPISNHLYFYWYRQILGQKVEFLVSFYNNEISEKSEIFDDQFSVERPDGSNFTLKIRSTKLEDSAMYFCASSPGTASSGANVLTFGAGSRLTVL.

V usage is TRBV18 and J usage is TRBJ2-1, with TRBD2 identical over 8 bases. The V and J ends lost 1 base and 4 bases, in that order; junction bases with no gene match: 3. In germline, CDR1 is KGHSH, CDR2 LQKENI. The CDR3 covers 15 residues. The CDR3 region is CASSPLAGGYNEQFF. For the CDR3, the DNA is TGTGCCAGCTCACCACTCGCGGGGGGATACAATGAGCAGTTCTTC.

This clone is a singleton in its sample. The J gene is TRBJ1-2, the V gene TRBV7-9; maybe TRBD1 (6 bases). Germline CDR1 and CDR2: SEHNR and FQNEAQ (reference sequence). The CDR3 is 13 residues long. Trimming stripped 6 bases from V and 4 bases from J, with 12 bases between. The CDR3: CASSNTGSYGYTF. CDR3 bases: TGTGCCAGCAGTAACACAGGGTCCTATGGCTACACCTTC.

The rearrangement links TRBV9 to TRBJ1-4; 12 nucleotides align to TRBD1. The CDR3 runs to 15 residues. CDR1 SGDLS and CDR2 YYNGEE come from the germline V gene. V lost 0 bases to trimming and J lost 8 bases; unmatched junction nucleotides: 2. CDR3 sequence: CASSVGDRGQEKLFF. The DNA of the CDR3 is TGTGCCAGCAGCGTAGGGGACAGGGGGCAGGAAAAACTGTTTTTT.

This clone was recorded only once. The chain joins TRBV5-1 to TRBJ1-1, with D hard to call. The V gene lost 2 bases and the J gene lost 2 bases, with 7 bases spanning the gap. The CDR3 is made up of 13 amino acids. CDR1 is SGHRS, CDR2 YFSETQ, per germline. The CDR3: CASSFRLNTEAFF. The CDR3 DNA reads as TGCGCCAGCAGCTTTAGGTTAAACACTGAAGCTTTCTTT. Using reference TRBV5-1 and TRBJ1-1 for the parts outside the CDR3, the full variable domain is KAGVTQTPRYLIKTRGQQVTLSCSPISGHRSVSWYQQTPGQGLQFLFEYFSETQRNKGNFPGRFSGRQFSNSRSEMNVSTLELGDSALYLCASSFRLNTEAFFGQGTRLTVV.

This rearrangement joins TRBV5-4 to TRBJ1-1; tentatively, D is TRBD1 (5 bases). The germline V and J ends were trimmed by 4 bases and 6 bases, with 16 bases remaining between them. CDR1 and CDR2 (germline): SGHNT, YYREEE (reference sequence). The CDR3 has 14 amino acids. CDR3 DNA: TGTGCCAGCAGCCTGGGGACCGCCTGGTCTGAAGCTTTCTTT. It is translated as CASSLGTAWSEAFF.

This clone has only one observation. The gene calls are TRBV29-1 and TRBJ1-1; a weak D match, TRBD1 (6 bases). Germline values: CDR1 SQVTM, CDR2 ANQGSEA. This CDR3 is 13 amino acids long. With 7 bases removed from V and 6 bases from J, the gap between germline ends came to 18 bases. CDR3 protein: CSGGGALGAEAFF. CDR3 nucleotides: TGCAGCGGGGGGGGCGCCCTGGGAGCTGAAGCTTTCTTT.

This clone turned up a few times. CDR3 nucleotides: TGCAGCGTCCGGGACAGGGGTGACTATGGCTACACCTTC. Translated: CSVRDRGDYGYTF. The chain uses TRBV29-1 and TRBJ1-2; 10 bases match TRBD1. Germline assignment: CDR1 SQVTM and CDR2 ANQGSEA. V was clipped by 6 bases and J by 3 bases; unmatched bases: 4. The CDR3 has 13 amino acids.

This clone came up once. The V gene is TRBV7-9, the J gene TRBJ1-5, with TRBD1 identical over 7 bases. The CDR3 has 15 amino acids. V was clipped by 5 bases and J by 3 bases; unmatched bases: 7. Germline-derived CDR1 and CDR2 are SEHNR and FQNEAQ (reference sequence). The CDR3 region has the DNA TGTGCCAGCAGCCTCACGACAGGGATCAATCAGCCCCAGCATTTT. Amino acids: CASSLTTGINQPQHF.